The 24 T cell receptor beta chains in this list originate from one sample, sequenced in a study of human thymus T cells. Produced via immunoSEQ multiplex PCR; TCRdb's table is partial and in-frame only. The sample carries some 46,000 clones, nearly 95% recorded once. Sequenced: blood. The receptors stem from a boy less than two years old with a congenital heart defect but otherwise immunologically healthy.

The gene calls are TRBV5-4 and TRBJ2-7; tentative D call: TRBD2 (6 bases). This CDR3 has 14 amino acids. The germline CDR1 and CDR2 sequences are SGHNT and YYREEE (reference sequence). V lost 3 bases and J 3 bases, leaving 13 bases between the germline ends. For the CDR3, the DNA is TGTGCCAGCAGCTCGGGACCGGGGGTCTACGAGCAGTACTTC. It translates to CASSSGPGVYEQYF.

The chain employs TRBV9 and TRBJ2-3, with D possibly being TRBD1 (5 bases). The V and J ends lost 3 bases and 4 bases respectively, with 15 bases between them. The CDR3 loop spans 15 amino acids. Per germline, CDR1 SGDLS and CDR2 YYNGEE. CDR3 in amino acids: CASSERLTVPDTQYF. CDR3 bases: TGTGCCAGCAGCGAGAGGTTGACAGTTCCAGATACGCAGTATTTT.

The V and J genes are TRBV6-1 and TRBJ1-1; D perhaps matches TRBD1 (6 bases). Germline CDR1 MNHNS, CDR2 SASEGT. The CDR3 totals 16 residues. The V gene lost 2 bases and the J gene lost 7 bases, with 20 bases spanning the gap. Here the CDR3 reads CASSEYRGRGTGEAFF. In DNA form, the CDR3 reads TGTGCCAGCAGTGAATATAGGGGCAGGGGTACGGGTGAAGCTTTCTTT.

This chain joins TRBV4-2 and TRBJ1-1, with 7 bases lining up with TRBD1. The CDR3 runs to 15 residues. Trimming took 2 bases from V and 0 from J; bases not matched to a gene: 3. Germline CDR1 and CDR2: LGHNA and YNFKEQ. In nucleotides, the CDR3 is TGTGCCAGCAGCCAACAGGGGGGATTGAACACTGAAGCTTTCTTT. This codes for CASSQQGGLNTEAFF.

This clone was recorded once. This chain connects TRBV5-1 to TRBJ2-5; 9 positions agree with TRBD1. The CDR3 extends over 16 amino acids. The V and J ends lost 0 bases and 5 bases, in that order; junction bases with no gene match: 8. CDR1 and CDR2 (germline): SGHRS, YFSETQ. CDR3 protein: CASSLALQGAGETQYF. CDR3 DNA sequence: TGCGCCAGCAGCTTGGCCCTACAGGGGGCTGGGGAGACCCAGTACTTC.

The gene calls are TRBV15 and TRBJ2-7; possibly TRBD1 or TRBD2 for D (5 bases each). Germline loops: CDR1 LNHNV, CDR2 YYDKDF (reference sequence). The V end lost 6 bases, the J end lost 0 bases, and 15 bases lay between the germline ends. The CDR3 is made up of 15 amino acids. The CDR3 is CATSLGAFLSYEQYF. The CDR3, as DNA: TGTGCCACCAGTCTCGGGGCCTTCCTCTCCTACGAGCAGTACTTC.

The rearrangement uses TRBV11-2 and TRBJ2-1; possibly TRBD2 for D (6 bases). The V end lost 1 base, the J end lost 8 bases, and 6 bases lay between the germline ends. This CDR3 is built from 12 residues. Germline loops: CDR1 SGHAT, CDR2 FQNNGV. This chain's CDR3 is CASSLGGDEQFF. DNA for the CDR3: TGTGCCAGCAGCTTAGGGGGGGATGAGCAGTTCTTC.

This sequence joins TRBV4-2 and TRBJ1-2, with D possibly being TRBD1 (6 bases). The germline V and J ends were trimmed by 4 bases and 9 bases, with 18 bases remaining between them. Germline CDR1 and CDR2: LGHNA and YNFKEQ. The CDR3 runs to 14 residues. The DNA for the CDR3 is TGTGCCAGCAGCCGCGAGAGGGGGTCTGGGAGCTACACCTTC. Translation: CASSRERGSGSYTF.

The chain uses TRBV10-1 and TRBJ2-7, with TRBD1 matching 11 bases. CDR1 and CDR2 from the germline V gene are WNHNN and SYGVQD (reference sequence). V shed 2 bases, J shed 3 bases, and the junction held 0 bases outside the gene matches. The CDR3 runs 14 residues. In nucleotides, the CDR3 is TGCGCCAGCAGTGAGGGGACAGGGGGCTACGAGCAGTACTTC. Translating gives CASSEGTGGYEQYF.

The chain combines TRBV25-1 with TRBJ2-3; D may match TRBD1 or TRBD2 (6 bases each). V was shortened by 7 bases and J by 1 base, with 18 bases between the two germline ends. Germline CDR1 and CDR2: MGHDK and SYGVNS. The CDR3 contains 16 residues. CDR3 amino acids: CASTGQRGEGTDTQYF. In DNA form, the CDR3 reads TGTGCCAGCACGGGTCAGAGGGGGGAGGGCACAGATACGCAGTATTTT.

J is TRBJ1-5 and V is TRBV4-2, with D perhaps TRBD1 (5 bases). V was clipped by 1 base and J by 1 base, with 11 bases between them. From germline, CDR1 is LGHNA and CDR2 YNFKEQ. The CDR3 length is 16 residues. CDR3 bases: TGTGCCAGCAGCCAAGGTAATAGGGACAGCAATCAGCCCCAGCATTTT. Protein sequence: CASSQGNRDSNQPQHF.

The CDR3 loop is CSADNYEQYF. The CDR3, as DNA: TGCAGTGCAGACAACTACGAGCAGTACTTC. The genes are TRBV20-1 and TRBJ2-7, with no clear D. The CDR3 extends over 10 amino acids. V lost 6 bases and J 3 bases, leaving 6 bases between the germline ends. CDR1 and CDR2 from the germline V gene are DFQATT and SNEGSKA (reference sequence).

This sequence joins TRBV6-5 and TRBJ1-2; no definite D call. The germline gives CDR1 MNHEY, CDR2 SVGAGI. The length of the CDR3 is 13 residues. V lost 5 bases to trimming and J lost 3 bases, with 10 bases between them. CDR3 loop: CASSPGPYYGYTF. The CDR3 region has the DNA TGTGCCAGCAGTCCGGGCCCTTACTATGGCTACACCTTC.

The chain recombines TRBV5-1 with TRBJ1-2; possible D gene TRBD1, 6 bases. V shed 4 bases and J shed 8 bases, with 12 bases lying between them. This CDR3 has 12 amino acids. Germline CDR1 is SGHRS and CDR2 is YFSETQ. The DNA of the CDR3 is TGCGCCAGCAGCCTCTGGACAGAAGGCTACACCTTC. Its translation: CASSLWTEGYTF.

The J gene is TRBJ1-5, the V gene TRBV16; a possible D gene is TRBD1 (6 bases). The CDR3 spans 15 residues. The V gene lost 1 base and the J gene lost 1 base, with 8 bases spanning the gap. Per germline, CDR1 KGHSY and CDR2 FQNENV. The DNA of the CDR3 is TGTGCCAGCAGCCAATGGGGGCAGAGCAATCAGCCCCAGCATTTT. This encodes CASSQWGQSNQPQHF.

V gene TRBV28 combines with J gene TRBJ2-6; maybe TRBD1 (6 bases). This CDR3 has 15 amino acids. Germline V lookup: CDR1 MDHEN, CDR2 SYDVKM. With 2 bases removed from V and 2 bases from J, the gap between germline ends came to 7 bases. The DNA of the CDR3 is TGTGCCAGCAGTTTAGGGGGCGCTGGGGCCAACGTCCTGACTTTC. Encoded protein: CASSLGGAGANVLTF.

The chain is built from TRBV10-3 and TRBJ2-5, with 7 bases matching TRBD2. The CDR3 is 15 residues long. CDR1 and CDR2 (germline): ENHRY, SYGVKD. The trim removed 2 bases at V and 4 bases at J, leaving 7 bases unmatched. The CDR3, as DNA: TGTGCCATCAGTGAGAATGGAGGGGAGGGAGAGACCCAGTACTTC. Amino acids: CAISENGGEGETQYF.

This sequence joins TRBV19 and TRBJ2-4; 7 bases align to TRBD2. Germline V gene sequence: CDR1 LNHDA, CDR2 SQIVND (reference sequence). CDR3 length: 13 residues. V lost 1 base to trimming and J lost 8 bases; unmatched junction nucleotides: 2. In DNA, the CDR3 is TGTGCCAGTAGTATAGCGGGGGGTTACATTCAGTACTTC. Translating it yields CASSIAGGYIQYF.

This chain joins TRBV4-3 and TRBJ2-3; no definite D call. The length of the CDR3 is 15 residues. Trimming took 1 base from V and 3 from J, leaving 11 bases between them. Germline CDR1 LGHNA, CDR2 YSLEER. As DNA, the CDR3 is TGCGCCAGCAGCCAAGTTCTCCTTAGTACAGATACGCAGTATTTT. Its translation: CASSQVLLSTDTQYF.

The J gene is TRBJ1-3, the V gene TRBV6-6, with D possibly TRBD1 on 5 matching bases. Per the germline V gene, CDR1 is MNHNY and CDR2 is SVGAGI (reference sequence). The V end lost 4 bases, the J end lost 1 base, and 8 bases lay between the germline ends. This CDR3 has 14 amino acids. The CDR3 DNA reads TGTGCCAGCAGTTCGACAGCTTCTGGAAACACCATATATTTT. Its translation: CASSSTASGNTIYF.

CDR3 DNA sequence: TGCGCCAGCAGACAGGGTTTGGACTATGGCTACACCTTC. Its protein product is CASRQGLDYGYTF. The chain is built from TRBV4-3 and TRBJ1-2; a weak D match, TRBD1 (6 bases). Germline CDR1 is LGHNA and CDR2 is YSLEER. CDR3 length: 13 amino acids. V was cut by 6 bases and J by 3 bases, with 11 bases left in between.

V is TRBV4-1 and J is TRBJ2-1; TRBD2 matches 9 bases. This CDR3 has 16 residues. Trimming took 3 bases from V and 4 from J; bases not matched to a gene: 7. The germline V gene has CDR1 MGHRA and CDR2 YSYEKL. The CDR3 DNA reads as TGCGCCAGCAGCCAGACCTTAGCGGGGGCGTACAATGAGCAGTTCTTC. It yields the protein CASSQTLAGAYNEQFF.

The rearrangement joins TRBV7-2 to TRBJ1-1, with unresolved D. V was shortened by 5 bases and J by 3 bases, with 7 bases between the two germline ends. The CDR3 has 12 amino acids. Per the germline V gene, CDR1 is SGHTA and CDR2 is FQGNSA. The CDR3 DNA follows: TGTGCCAGCAGCCCAAGACACACTGAAGCTTTCTTT. This translates into CASSPRHTEAFF.

V and J are TRBV30 and TRBJ1-3, with D uncertain. The CDR3 spans 13 residues. V lost 5 bases to trimming and J lost 3 bases, with 11 bases between them. CDR1 and CDR2 from the germline V gene are GTSNPN and SVGIG (reference sequence). The CDR3 reads CAWGRSDGNTIYF. CDR3 in DNA: TGTGCCTGGGGCCGCTCAGATGGAAACACCATATATTTT.